The text below deals with one T cell receptor beta chain. Its antigen is unknown. Within one base of it there is no much larger clone, and no base qualities were kept. The sample originates from a study of blood T cell repertoires in COVID-19 (dated by TCRdb to 2018 to 2020). Background on the whole study: Samples from collaborators originated in the United States, Italy and Spain and spanned both the acute and convalescent phases of COVID-19. The material from the prospective study consisted of cDNA or gDNA derived from T cells, B-cell-depleted T cells, or PBMCs. The dataset comprised deeply sampled blood TCRbeta repertoires from subjects exposed to, actively infected with, or recovered from COVID-19. A freely available public database, intended as a resource for researchers studying the immune response to SARS-CoV-2, is where the repertoires were released. The samples were drawn from two sources: the first 160 participants of the ongoing ImmuneRACE study, and 1,200 or so subjects contributed by 6 global collaborators. Sample metadata almost always included a de-identified subject ID, COVID-19 status, age in years and sex. Where HLA class I and class II types were available, the types were taken from metadata supplied by the sample provider, not from assay-based typing. The research as a whole found: The quantity of clinical and demographic metadata differed by source and by participant and was supplied without curation.

As encoded in the germline V gene, CDR1 is ENHRY while CDR2 is SYGVKD. The CDR3 runs 14 amino acids, cysteine and phenylalanine included. Here the CDR3 DNA is all that survives: 42 bases in frame from base 1. Germline trimming: 10 bases from V, 2 bases from J; junction bases outside gene matches: 5. TCRbeta CDR3 regions were amplified from genomic DNA by means of the immunoSEQ Assay, a bias-controlled multiplex PCR. Per the original workflow: The number of nucleated cells in each sample was estimated from the amplification of reference gene primers within the assay. Sequence reads were collapsed and filtered to measure the absolute abundance of every unique TCRbeta CDR3 rearrangement. For each sample, productive Simpson clonality was calculated as the square root of Simpson's diversity index across productive rearrangements. The immuneACCESS repertoire file appears here via TCRdb, limited to in-frame rearrangements. These files lack a portion of the clones; in checked studies, under half of the deficit traces to unresolved V genes, and the cause of the others is not known. The V and J calls and clone size are taken from that table; D and trimming were inferred from the DNA. This sample comprises about 250,000 clones, around 80% of them detected only once. Together, the top ten hold roughly 5% of the sample.

Collaborating institutions collected whole blood in K2EDTA tubes following their own protocols. For TCRbeta analysis, collaborator samples were shipped as frozen whole blood, as isolated PBMCs, or as DNA extracted from either sample type. The source of this sequence is a human donor in a cohort sampled during active COVID-19. The material sequenced was peripheral blood. The chain is encoded by TRBV10-3 joined to TRBJ1-5; 10 bases in the middle match TRBD1. DNA sequence: TGTGCCACCCAGACAGGGGGCGGCAATCAGCCCCAGCATTTT. The encoded protein is CATQTGGGNQPQHF.